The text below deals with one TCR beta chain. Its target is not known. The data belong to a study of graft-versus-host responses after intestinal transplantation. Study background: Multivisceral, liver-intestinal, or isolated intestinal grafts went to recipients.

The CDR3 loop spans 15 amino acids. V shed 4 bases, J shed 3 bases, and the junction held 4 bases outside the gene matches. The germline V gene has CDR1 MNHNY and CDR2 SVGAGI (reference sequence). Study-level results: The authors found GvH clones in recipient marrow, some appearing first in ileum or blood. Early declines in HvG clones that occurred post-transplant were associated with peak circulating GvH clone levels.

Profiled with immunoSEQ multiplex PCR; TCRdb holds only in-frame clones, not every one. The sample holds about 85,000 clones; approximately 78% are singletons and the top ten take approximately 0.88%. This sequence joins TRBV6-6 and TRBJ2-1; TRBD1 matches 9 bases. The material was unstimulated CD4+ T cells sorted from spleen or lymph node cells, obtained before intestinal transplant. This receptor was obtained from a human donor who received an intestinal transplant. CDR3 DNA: TGTGCCAGCAGTTTAGGACAGGGGAGCTACAATGAGCAGTTCTTC. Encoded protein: CASSLGQGSYNEQFF.